Below, one T cell receptor beta chain is given with its context. What it recognizes is unknown. CDR1 and CDR2 (germline): MNHNS, SASEGT. Trimming took 3 bases from V and 9 from J; bases not matched to a gene: 11. This CDR3 region has 14 residues. The PCR ran on 60 Vbeta and 13 Jbeta primers. Only in-frame clones appear in the TCRdb table, and some are missing; sequencing was by immunoSEQ multiplex PCR. The table includes over 150,000 clones, approximately 69% detected once. The entry originates in a study of cytomegalovirus exposure and HLA in healthy donors. Study results and limitations: The productive fraction for most TCR beta V segments was about 90% or about 30% in an earlier analysis. The study recorded some 160 TCR beta chains that were cytomegalovirus-associated. DRB1 had the most TCR associations and HLA-C the fewest, a later analysis found, with rates varying by HLA locus.

This TCR was sampled from a man aged 30-40 years in good health and CMV-seronegative. The chain is built from TRBV6-1 and TRBJ2-7, with 7 nucleotides matching TRBD2. The sample consisted of PBMCs. The CDR3 region has the DNA TGTGCCAGCAGTGAGACGGGGGGATTTATAGGGCAGTACTTC. The encoded protein is CASSETGGFIGQYF.